A selection of T cell receptor beta chains follows, all from one sample in a study of T cells in localized non-small cell lung cancer. Only in-frame clones appear in the TCRdb table, and some are missing; sequencing was by immunoSEQ multiplex PCR. The data contain around 130,000 clones, 89% of them singletons. This material consisted of peripheral blood, taken before any cancer treatment. The receptors here all came from a female donor over 55 with stage I lung adenocarcinoma. Both conserved end residues are part of each CDR3. The order of the fields is CDR3 protein, CDR3 DNA, clone size, D gene, J gene, V gene. The D gene is left open where the match is weak. Clone size appears in some rows only: once, few, many, or a class for an expanded clone.

CDR3 protein: CASSSTYRGAQETQYF
CDR3 DNA: TGTGCCAGCAGCTCTACCTACAGGGGTGCGCAAGAGACCCAGTACTTC
clone size: -
D gene: TRBD1
J gene: TRBJ2-5
V gene: TRBV13

CDR3 protein: CASRTGNEQFF
CDR3 DNA: TGCGCCAGCAGAACGGGCAATGAGCAGTTCTTC
clone size: few
D gene: -
J gene: TRBJ2-1
V gene: TRBV5-1

CDR3 protein: CASSASGVYEQYF
CDR3 DNA: TGTGCCAGCAGCGCCTCAGGGGTCTACGAGCAGTACTTC
clone size: -
D gene: -
J gene: TRBJ2-7
V gene: TRBV5-6

CDR3 protein: CAWVRGRSQVDEQYF
CDR3 DNA: TGTGCCTGGGTTCGAGGCAGGTCTCAGGTGGACGAGCAGTACTTC
clone size: -
D gene: -
J gene: TRBJ2-7
V gene: TRBV30

CDR3 protein: CASSLVRRADTQYF
CDR3 DNA: TGTGCCAGCAGCTTGGTCAGGAGGGCAGATACGCAGTATTTT
clone size: -
D gene: -
J gene: TRBJ2-3
V gene: TRBV5-6

CDR3 protein: CASSLQRGGYNEQFF
CDR3 DNA: TGTGCCAGCAGTTTACAACGGGGCGGCTACAATGAGCAGTTCTTC
clone size: -
D gene: -
J gene: TRBJ2-1
V gene: TRBV28

CDR3 protein: CASSFGGNTGELFF
CDR3 DNA: TGCGCCAGCAGCTTTGGGGGAAACACCGGGGAGCTGTTTTTT
clone size: few
D gene: -
J gene: TRBJ2-2
V gene: TRBV5-1

CDR3 protein: CASSPGTIETQYF
CDR3 DNA: TGTGCCAGCAGCCCCGGGACTATAGAGACCCAGTACTTC
clone size: -
D gene: TRBD2
J gene: TRBJ2-5
V gene: TRBV9

CDR3 protein: CASSLGGQPGGHGYTF
CDR3 DNA: TGTGCCAGCAGCTTAGGGGGACAGCCTGGAGGGCATGGCTACACCTTC
clone size: -
D gene: TRBD1
J gene: TRBJ1-2
V gene: TRBV11-2

CDR3 protein: CASTEIGWNEQFF
CDR3 DNA: TGCGCCTCCACGGAGATTGGTTGGAATGAGCAGTTCTTC
clone size: -
D gene: -
J gene: TRBJ2-1
V gene: TRBV5-1

CDR3 protein: CASSFSGQAEKLFF
CDR3 DNA: TGTGCCAGCAGTTTCTCCGGACAGGCTGAAAAACTGTTTTTT
clone size: -
D gene: TRBD1
J gene: TRBJ1-4
V gene: TRBV28

CDR3 protein: CASGTSSPTDEQFF
CDR3 DNA: TGTGCCAGCGGGACTAGCTCCCCTACGGATGAGCAGTTCTTC
clone size: -
D gene: TRBD2
J gene: TRBJ2-1
V gene: TRBV7-9

CDR3 protein: CASSPGLGRDSYEQYF
CDR3 DNA: TGTGCCAGCAGCCCCGGTCTCGGGAGGGATTCCTACGAGCAGTACTTC
clone size: -
D gene: TRBD2
J gene: TRBJ2-7
V gene: TRBV11-3

CDR3 protein: CASSIPFDGNQPQHF
CDR3 DNA: TGTGCCAGTAGTATTCCTTTTGACGGCAATCAGCCCCAGCATTTT
clone size: -
D gene: -
J gene: TRBJ1-5
V gene: TRBV19

CDR3 protein: CASSLGQGENQPQHF
CDR3 DNA: TGTGCCAGCAGCTTGGGACAGGGAGAGAATCAGCCCCAGCATTTT
clone size: -
D gene: TRBD1
J gene: TRBJ1-5
V gene: TRBV7-9

CDR3 protein: CASSTRGGGGSYNEQFF
CDR3 DNA: TGTGCCAGCAGCACCAGAGGCGGCGGAGGTTCATACAATGAGCAGTTCTTC
clone size: -
D gene: -
J gene: TRBJ2-1
V gene: TRBV7-2

CDR3 protein: CASSQDLVGGELFF
CDR3 DNA: TGTGCCAGCAGCCAAGATCTTGTCGGCGGGGAGCTGTTTTTT
clone size: -
D gene: -
J gene: TRBJ2-2
V gene: TRBV4-2

CDR3 protein: CASSEQGGNTQYF
CDR3 DNA: TGTGCCAGCAGTGAACAGGGGGGGAATACGCAGTATTTT
clone size: -
D gene: -
J gene: TRBJ2-3
V gene: TRBV6-1

CDR3 protein: CASRTTGTGLYNEQFF
CDR3 DNA: TGTGCCAGCAGAACAACCGGGACAGGACTCTACAATGAGCAGTTCTTC
clone size: -
D gene: TRBD1
J gene: TRBJ2-1
V gene: TRBV27

CDR3 protein: CASSLGFTYEQYF
CDR3 DNA: TGTGCCAGCAGCTTGGGGTTTACCTACGAGCAGTACTTC
clone size: -
D gene: -
J gene: TRBJ2-7
V gene: TRBV13

CDR3 protein: CATDPGGISYEQYF
CDR3 DNA: TGTGCCACCGATCCGGGGGGGATCTCCTACGAGCAGTACTTC
clone size: -
D gene: TRBD2
J gene: TRBJ2-7
V gene: TRBV28

CDR3 protein: CASSFGGQGRGYTF
CDR3 DNA: TGCGCCAGCAGCTTCGGCGGACAGGGACGTGGCTACACCTTC
clone size: once
D gene: TRBD1
J gene: TRBJ1-2
V gene: TRBV5-1

CDR3 protein: CASGAQGYEQYF
CDR3 DNA: TGTGCCAGCGGGGCACAGGGGTACGAGCAGTACTTC
clone size: -
D gene: TRBD1
J gene: TRBJ2-7
V gene: TRBV2

CDR3 protein: CASSVAGPYEQYF
CDR3 DNA: TGTGCCAGCAGCGTAGCAGGGCCCTACGAGCAGTACTTC
clone size: -
D gene: -
J gene: TRBJ2-7
V gene: TRBV9

CDR3 protein: CAISGTGDTEAFF
CDR3 DNA: TGTGCCATCAGTGGGACAGGGGACACTGAAGCTTTCTTT
clone size: -
D gene: TRBD1
J gene: TRBJ1-1
V gene: TRBV10-3

CDR3 protein: CASSQRAQGQFTGELFF
CDR3 DNA: TGTGCCAGCAGCCAGAGGGCACAGGGGCAATTCACCGGGGAGCTGTTTTTT
clone size: -
D gene: TRBD1
J gene: TRBJ2-2
V gene: TRBV14

CDR3 protein: CASSEIWTGRGYTF
CDR3 DNA: TGTGCCAGCAGCGAGATATGGACAGGGAGAGGTTACACCTTC
clone size: -
D gene: TRBD1
J gene: TRBJ1-2
V gene: TRBV7-8

CDR3 protein: CASSIEPGGDQPQHF
CDR3 DNA: TGTGCCAGTAGTATTGAGCCAGGGGGCGATCAGCCCCAGCATTTT
clone size: -
D gene: TRBD1
J gene: TRBJ1-5
V gene: TRBV19

CDR3 protein: CASSLSGAGEQFF
CDR3 DNA: TGTGCCAGCAGTTTATCGGGGGCGGGAGAGCAGTTCTTC
clone size: -
D gene: -
J gene: TRBJ2-1
V gene: TRBV27

CDR3 protein: CASSPSAILQGENQPQHF
CDR3 DNA: TGTGCCAGCTCACCTTCCGCAATCCTCCAGGGAGAGAATCAGCCCCAGCATTTT
clone size: few
D gene: -
J gene: TRBJ1-5
V gene: TRBV18

CDR3 protein: CASGRTGTYNEQFF
CDR3 DNA: TGTGCCAGCGGACGGACAGGGACCTACAATGAGCAGTTCTTC
clone size: -
D gene: TRBD1
J gene: TRBJ2-1
V gene: TRBV9

CDR3 protein: CASSLRPYNYEQYF
CDR3 DNA: TGTGCCAGCAGCTTAAGACCCTACAACTACGAGCAGTACTTC
clone size: -
D gene: -
J gene: TRBJ2-7
V gene: TRBV7-3

CDR3 protein: CASKTSGSSHEQYF
CDR3 DNA: TGTGCCAGCAAAACTAGCGGGAGTAGCCACGAGCAGTACTTC
clone size: -
D gene: TRBD2
J gene: TRBJ2-7
V gene: TRBV2

CDR3 protein: CASSLGGTSTEAFF
CDR3 DNA: TGTGCCAGCAGCTTGGGTGGGACATCGACTGAAGCTTTCTTT
clone size: -
D gene: -
J gene: TRBJ1-1
V gene: TRBV5-6

CDR3 protein: CASSMQREQFF
CDR3 DNA: TGTGCCAGTAGTATGCAGCGTGAGCAGTTCTTC
clone size: -
D gene: -
J gene: TRBJ2-1
V gene: TRBV19

CDR3 protein: CASSLGGGGGSKPQHF
CDR3 DNA: TGTGCCAGCAGTTTAGGGGGGGGAGGGGGCTCGAAGCCCCAGCATTTT
clone size: -
D gene: TRBD1
J gene: TRBJ1-5
V gene: TRBV28

CDR3 protein: CASSGAGPSGYTF
CDR3 DNA: TGTGCCAGCAGCGGGGCCGGGCCGTCCGGCTACACCTTC
clone size: -
D gene: -
J gene: TRBJ1-2
V gene: TRBV9

CDR3 protein: CASSPGEPQETQYF
CDR3 DNA: TGTGCCAGCAGCCCAGGAGAGCCCCAAGAGACCCAGTACTTC
clone size: -
D gene: -
J gene: TRBJ2-5
V gene: TRBV13

CDR3 protein: CASREGGRTDTQYF
CDR3 DNA: TGTGCCAGCCGAGAAGGAGGCCGCACAGATACGCAGTATTTT
clone size: once
D gene: -
J gene: TRBJ2-3
V gene: TRBV27

CDR3 protein: CASSPPGQGARETQYF
CDR3 DNA: TGTGCCAGCTCACCACCCGGGCAGGGGGCTCGAGAGACCCAGTACTTC
clone size: once
D gene: TRBD1
J gene: TRBJ2-5
V gene: TRBV18

CDR3 protein: CASSLGGARGYTF
CDR3 DNA: TGCGCCAGCAGCTTAGGGGGCGCACGGGGCTACACCTTC
clone size: -
D gene: TRBD1
J gene: TRBJ1-2
V gene: TRBV5-1

CDR3 protein: CASSEGVGQPQHF
CDR3 DNA: TGTGCCAGCAGTGAGGGGGTTGGTCAGCCCCAGCATTTT
clone size: few
D gene: -
J gene: TRBJ1-5
V gene: TRBV6-1

CDR3 protein: CASSLTQGLGGDTQYF
CDR3 DNA: TGTGCCAGCAGCTTAACACAGGGTCTAGGTGGAGATACGCAGTATTTT
clone size: -
D gene: -
J gene: TRBJ2-3
V gene: TRBV7-2

CDR3 protein: CASSQRTGSNQPQHF
CDR3 DNA: TGTGCCAGCAGCCAAAGGACGGGTAGCAATCAGCCCCAGCATTTT
clone size: -
D gene: -
J gene: TRBJ1-5
V gene: TRBV7-2

CDR3 protein: CASSHGQTNTGELFF
CDR3 DNA: TGTGCCAGCAGCCACGGACAAACGAACACCGGGGAGCTGTTTTTT
clone size: -
D gene: -
J gene: TRBJ2-2
V gene: TRBV2

CDR3 protein: CASSVTSGSRNEQFF
CDR3 DNA: TGTGCCAGCAGCGTTACTAGCGGGAGTCGGAATGAGCAGTTCTTC
clone size: once
D gene: TRBD2
J gene: TRBJ2-1
V gene: TRBV9

CDR3 protein: CATGQGVAGNTIYF
CDR3 DNA: TGTGCCACGGGACAGGGAGTAGCTGGAAACACCATATATTTT
clone size: -
D gene: TRBD1
J gene: TRBJ1-3
V gene: TRBV15

CDR3 protein: CASSRQGGEQYF
CDR3 DNA: TGTGCCAGCAGTCGACAGGGGGGTGAGCAGTACTTC
clone size: few
D gene: TRBD1
J gene: TRBJ2-7
V gene: TRBV6-5

CDR3 protein: CASSQGTAELSIQYF
CDR3 DNA: TGTGCCAGCAGTCAAGGGACTGCCGAACTGAGCATTCAGTACTTC
clone size: -
D gene: -
J gene: TRBJ2-4
V gene: TRBV2